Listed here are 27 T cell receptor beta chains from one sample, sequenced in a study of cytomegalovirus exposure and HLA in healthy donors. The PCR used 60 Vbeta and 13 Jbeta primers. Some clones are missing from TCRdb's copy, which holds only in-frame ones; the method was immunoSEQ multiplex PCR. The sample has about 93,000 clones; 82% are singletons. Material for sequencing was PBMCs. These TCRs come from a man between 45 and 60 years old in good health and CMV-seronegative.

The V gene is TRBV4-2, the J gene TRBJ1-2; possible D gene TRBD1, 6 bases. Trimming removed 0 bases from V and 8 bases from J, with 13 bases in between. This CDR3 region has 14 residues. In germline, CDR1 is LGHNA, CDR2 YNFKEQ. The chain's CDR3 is CASSQDGSGAGYTF. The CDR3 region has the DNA TGTGCCAGCAGCCAAGATGGTTCAGGGGCCGGCTACACCTTC.

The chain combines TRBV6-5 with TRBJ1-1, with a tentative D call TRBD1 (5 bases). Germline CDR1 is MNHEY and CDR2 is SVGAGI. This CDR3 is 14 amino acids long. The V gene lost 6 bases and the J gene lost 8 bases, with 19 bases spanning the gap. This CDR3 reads CASSLNRIQGEAFF. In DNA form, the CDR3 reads TGTGCCAGCAGCCTCAACAGGATCCAGGGAGAAGCTTTCTTT.

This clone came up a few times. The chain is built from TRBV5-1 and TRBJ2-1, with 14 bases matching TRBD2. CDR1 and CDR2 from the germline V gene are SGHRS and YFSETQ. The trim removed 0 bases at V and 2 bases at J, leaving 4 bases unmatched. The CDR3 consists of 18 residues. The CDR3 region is CASSLGLAGGPTYNEQFF. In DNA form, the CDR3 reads TGCGCCAGCAGCTTGGGACTAGCGGGAGGGCCCACCTACAATGAGCAGTTCTTC.

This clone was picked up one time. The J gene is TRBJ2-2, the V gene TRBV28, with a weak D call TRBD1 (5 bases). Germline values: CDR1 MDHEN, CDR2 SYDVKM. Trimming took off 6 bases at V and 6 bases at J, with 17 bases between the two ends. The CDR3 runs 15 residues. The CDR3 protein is CASSAIRGTAGELFF. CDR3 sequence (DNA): TGTGCCAGCAGCGCTATAAGGGGTACGGCCGGGGAGCTGTTTTTT.

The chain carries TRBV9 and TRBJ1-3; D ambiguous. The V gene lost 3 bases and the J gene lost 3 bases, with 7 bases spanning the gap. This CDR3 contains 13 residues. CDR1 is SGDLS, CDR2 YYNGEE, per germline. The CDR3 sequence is CASSGNSGNTIYF. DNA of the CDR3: TGTGCCAGCAGCGGGAACAGTGGAAACACCATATATTTT.

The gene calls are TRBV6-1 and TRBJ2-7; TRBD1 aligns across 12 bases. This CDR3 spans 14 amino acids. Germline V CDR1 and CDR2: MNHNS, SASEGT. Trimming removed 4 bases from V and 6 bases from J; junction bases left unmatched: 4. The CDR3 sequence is CASSGRDRGREQYF. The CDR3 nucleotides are TGTGCCAGCAGTGGCCGGGACAGGGGGCGCGAGCAGTACTTC.

CDR3 amino acids: CASSPGQTNTEAFF. The CDR3 DNA reads as TGTGCCAGCAGCCCGGGACAGACGAACACTGAAGCTTTCTTT. The V call is TRBV9, the J call TRBJ1-1, with 7 bases aligning to TRBD1. The CDR3 is 14 amino acids. The germline V gene encodes CDR1 SGDLS and CDR2 YYNGEE. V was pared by 4 bases and J by 1 base, with 4 bases of the junction left unmatched.

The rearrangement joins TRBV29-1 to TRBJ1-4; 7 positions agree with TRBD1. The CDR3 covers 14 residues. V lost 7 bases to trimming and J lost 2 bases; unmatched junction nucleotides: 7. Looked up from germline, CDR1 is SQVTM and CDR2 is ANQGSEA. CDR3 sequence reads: CSAVGRGTNEKLFF. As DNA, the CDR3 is TGCAGCGCCGTGGGCAGGGGGACTAATGAAAAACTGTTTTTT.

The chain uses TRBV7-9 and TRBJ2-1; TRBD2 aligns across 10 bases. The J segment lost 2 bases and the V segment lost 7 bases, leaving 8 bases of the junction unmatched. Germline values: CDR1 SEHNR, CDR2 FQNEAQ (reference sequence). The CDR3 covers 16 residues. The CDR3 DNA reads TGTGCCAGCACAAAAGGACTAGCGGAACCCTACAATGAGCAGTTCTTC. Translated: CASTKGLAEPYNEQFF.

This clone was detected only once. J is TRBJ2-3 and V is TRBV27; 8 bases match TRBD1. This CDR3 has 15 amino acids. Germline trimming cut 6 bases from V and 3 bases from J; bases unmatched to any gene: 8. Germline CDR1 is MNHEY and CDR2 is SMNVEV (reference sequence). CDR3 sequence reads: CASSLTGVGTDTQYF. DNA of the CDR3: TGTGCCAGCAGCCTGACAGGGGTTGGTACAGATACGCAGTATTTT.

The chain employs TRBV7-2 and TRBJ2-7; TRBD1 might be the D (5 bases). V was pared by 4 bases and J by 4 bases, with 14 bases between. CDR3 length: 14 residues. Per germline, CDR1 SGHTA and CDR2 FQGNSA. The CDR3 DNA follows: TGTGCCAGCAGCTCCAGAAGGGGCGGATACGAGCAGTACTTC. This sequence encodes CASSSRRGGYEQYF. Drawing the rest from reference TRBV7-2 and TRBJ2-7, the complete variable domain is GAGVSQSPSNKVTEKGKDVELRCDPISGHTALYWYRQSLGQGLEFLIYFQGNSAPDKSGLPSDRFSAERTGGSVSTLTIQRTQQEDSAVYLCASSSRRGGYEQYFGPGTRLTVT.

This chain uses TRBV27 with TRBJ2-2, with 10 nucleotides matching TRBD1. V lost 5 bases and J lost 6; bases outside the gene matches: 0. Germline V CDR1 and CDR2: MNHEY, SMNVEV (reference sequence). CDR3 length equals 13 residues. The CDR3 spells CASSGTGAGELFF. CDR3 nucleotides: TGTGCCAGCAGTGGGACAGGGGCCGGGGAGCTGTTTTTT.

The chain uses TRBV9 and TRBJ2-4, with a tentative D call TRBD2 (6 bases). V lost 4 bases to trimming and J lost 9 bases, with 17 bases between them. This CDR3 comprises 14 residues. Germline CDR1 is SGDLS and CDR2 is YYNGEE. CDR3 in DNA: TGTGCCAGCAGCCCCGGGACTCCCCTAGGCATTCAGTACTTC. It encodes CASSPGTPLGIQYF.

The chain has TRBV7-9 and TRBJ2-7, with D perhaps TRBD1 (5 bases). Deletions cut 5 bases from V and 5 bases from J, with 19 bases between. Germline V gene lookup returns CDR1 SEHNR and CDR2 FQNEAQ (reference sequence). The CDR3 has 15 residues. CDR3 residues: CASSPGNRAWHEQYF. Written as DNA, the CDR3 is TGTGCCAGCAGCCCAGGGAATCGGGCTTGGCACGAGCAGTACTTC.

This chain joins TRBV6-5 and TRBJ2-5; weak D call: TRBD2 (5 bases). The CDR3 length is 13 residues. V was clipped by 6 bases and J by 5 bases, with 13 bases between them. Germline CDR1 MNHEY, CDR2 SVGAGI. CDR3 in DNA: TGTGCCAGCAGCCTTGACTGGGAGGAGACCCAGTACTTC. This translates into CASSLDWEETQYF.

In nucleotides, the CDR3 is TGTGCCAGCAGTTTTGGACAGGGGGCAACCGGGGAGCTGTTTTTT. Translation gives CASSFGQGATGELFF. The chain has TRBV28 and TRBJ2-2; 11 bases fit TRBD1. With 3 bases clipped from V and 5 bases from J, the junction kept 2 bases outside the gene matches. This CDR3 is built from 15 residues. Germline CDR1 and CDR2: MDHEN and SYDVKM.

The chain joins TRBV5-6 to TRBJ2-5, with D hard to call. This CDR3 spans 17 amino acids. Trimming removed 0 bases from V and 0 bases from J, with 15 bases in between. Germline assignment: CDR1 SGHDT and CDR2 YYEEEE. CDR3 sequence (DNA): TGTGCCAGCAGCTTGGTTCGGGTGAGAGAGTACCAAGAGACCCAGTACTTC. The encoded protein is CASSLVRVREYQETQYF.

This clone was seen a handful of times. CDR3 coding DNA: TGTGCCACCGGGGACAGGGGAGGCTACGAGCAGTACTTC. It is translated as CATGDRGGYEQYF. The chain combines TRBV6-5 with TRBJ2-7, with TRBD1 identical over 10 bases. Germline CDR1 is MNHEY and CDR2 is SVGAGI. Trimming took 10 bases from V and 3 from J; bases not matched to a gene: 6. The CDR3 totals 13 residues.

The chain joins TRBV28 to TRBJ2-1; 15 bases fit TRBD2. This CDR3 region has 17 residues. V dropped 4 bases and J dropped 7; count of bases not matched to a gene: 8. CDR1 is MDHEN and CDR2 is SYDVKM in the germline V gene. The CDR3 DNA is TGTGCCAGCAGTTCGCTCACCGGGACTAGCGGGAGGAATGAGCAGTTCTTC. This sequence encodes CASSSLTGTSGRNEQFF.

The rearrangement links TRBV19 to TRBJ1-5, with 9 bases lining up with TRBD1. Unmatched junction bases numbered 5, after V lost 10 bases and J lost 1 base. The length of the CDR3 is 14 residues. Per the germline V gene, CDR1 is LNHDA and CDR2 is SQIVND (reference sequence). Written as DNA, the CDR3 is TGTGCCACCTCACAGGGGGCAAGCAATCAGCCCCAGCATTTT. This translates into CATSQGASNQPQHF. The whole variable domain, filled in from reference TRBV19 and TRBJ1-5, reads DGGITQSPKYLFRKEGQNVTLSCEQNLNHDAMYWYRQDPGQGLRLIYYSQIVNDFQKGDIAEGYSVSREKKESFPLTVTSAQKNPTAFYLCATSQGASNQPQHFGDGTRLSIL.

CDR3 amino acids: CASSPFGTSGRAGQFF. The CDR3 DNA follows: TGTGCCAGCAGTCCGTTCGGGACTAGCGGGAGGGCTGGGCAGTTCTTC. The V gene is TRBV28, the J gene TRBJ2-1, with 16 bases matching TRBD2. Trimming removed 5 bases from V and 12 bases from J; junction bases left unmatched: 10. Germline V gene sequence: CDR1 MDHEN, CDR2 SYDVKM. The CDR3 is 16 amino acids.

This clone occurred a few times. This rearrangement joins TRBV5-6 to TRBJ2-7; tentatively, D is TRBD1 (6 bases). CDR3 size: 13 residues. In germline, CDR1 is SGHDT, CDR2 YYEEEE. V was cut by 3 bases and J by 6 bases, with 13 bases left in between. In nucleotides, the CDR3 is TGTGCCAGCAGCTCCACAGGGTCGGGCGAGCAGTACTTC. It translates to CASSSTGSGEQYF.

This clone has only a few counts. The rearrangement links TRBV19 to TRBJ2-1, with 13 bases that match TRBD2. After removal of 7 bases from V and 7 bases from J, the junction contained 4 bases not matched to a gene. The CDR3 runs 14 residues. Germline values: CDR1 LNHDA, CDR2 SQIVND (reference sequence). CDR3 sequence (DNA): TGTGCCAGTAAAGGGACTAGCGGGATGAATGAGCAGTTCTTC. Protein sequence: CASKGTSGMNEQFF. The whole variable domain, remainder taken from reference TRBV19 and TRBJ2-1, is DGGITQSPKYLFRKEGQNVTLSCEQNLNHDAMYWYRQDPGQGLRLIYYSQIVNDFQKGDIAEGYSVSREKKESFPLTVTSAQKNPTAFYLCASKGTSGMNEQFFGPGTRLTVL.

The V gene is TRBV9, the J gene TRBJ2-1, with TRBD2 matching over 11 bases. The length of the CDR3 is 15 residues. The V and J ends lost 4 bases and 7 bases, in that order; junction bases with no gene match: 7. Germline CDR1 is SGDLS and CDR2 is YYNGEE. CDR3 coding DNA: TGTGCCAGCAGCAAACTTAGCGGGAGGGGGAATGAGCAGTTCTTC. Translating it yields CASSKLSGRGNEQFF.

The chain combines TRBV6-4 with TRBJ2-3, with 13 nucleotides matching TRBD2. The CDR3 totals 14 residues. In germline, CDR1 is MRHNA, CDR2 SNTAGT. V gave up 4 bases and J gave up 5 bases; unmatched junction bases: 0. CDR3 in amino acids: CASSGLAGGDTQYF. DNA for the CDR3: TGTGCCAGCAGTGGACTAGCGGGAGGAGATACGCAGTATTTT.

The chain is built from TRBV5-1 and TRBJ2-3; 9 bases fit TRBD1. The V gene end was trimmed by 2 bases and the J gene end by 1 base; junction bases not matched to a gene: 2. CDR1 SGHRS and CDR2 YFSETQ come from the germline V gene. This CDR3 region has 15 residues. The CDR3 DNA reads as TGCGCCAGCAGCTTACGGACAGGGGGCACAGATACGCAGTATTTT. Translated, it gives CASSLRTGGTDTQYF.

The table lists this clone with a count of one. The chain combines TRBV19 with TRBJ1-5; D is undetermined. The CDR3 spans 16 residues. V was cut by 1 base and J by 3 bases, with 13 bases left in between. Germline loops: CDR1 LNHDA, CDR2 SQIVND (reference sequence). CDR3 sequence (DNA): TGTGCCAGTAGTATAGTATCCAGTCCCCACAATCAGCCCCAGCATTTT. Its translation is CASSIVSSPHNQPQHF.